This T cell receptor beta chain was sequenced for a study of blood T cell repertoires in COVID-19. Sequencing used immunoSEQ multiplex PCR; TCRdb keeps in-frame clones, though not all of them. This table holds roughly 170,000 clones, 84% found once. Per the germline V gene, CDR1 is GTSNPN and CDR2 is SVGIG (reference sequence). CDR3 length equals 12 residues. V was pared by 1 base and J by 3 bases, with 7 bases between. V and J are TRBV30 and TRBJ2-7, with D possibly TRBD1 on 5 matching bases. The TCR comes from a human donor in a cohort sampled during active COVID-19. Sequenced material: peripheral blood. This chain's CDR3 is CAWSAGFYEQYF. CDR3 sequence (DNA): TGTGCCTGGAGTGCAGGGTTCTACGAGCAGTACTTC. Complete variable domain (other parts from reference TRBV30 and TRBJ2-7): SQTIHQWPATLVQPVGSPLSLECTVEGTSNPNLYWYRQAAGRGLQLLFYSVGIGQISSEVPQNLSASRPQDRQFILSSKKLLLSDSGFYLCAWSAGFYEQYFGPGTRLTVT.